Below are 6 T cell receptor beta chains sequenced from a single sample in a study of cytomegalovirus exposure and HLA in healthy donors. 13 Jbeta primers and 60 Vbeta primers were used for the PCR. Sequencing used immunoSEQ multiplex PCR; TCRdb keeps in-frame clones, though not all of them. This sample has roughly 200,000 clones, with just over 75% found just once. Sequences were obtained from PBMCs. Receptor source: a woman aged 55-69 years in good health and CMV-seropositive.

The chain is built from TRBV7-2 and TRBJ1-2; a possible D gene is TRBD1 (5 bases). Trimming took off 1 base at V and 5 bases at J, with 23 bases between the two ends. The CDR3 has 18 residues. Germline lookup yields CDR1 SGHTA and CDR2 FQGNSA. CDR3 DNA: TGTGCCAGCAGCTTAGATAGGCCCAGACAAGGGGCGAGGTATGGCTACACCTTC. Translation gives CASSLDRPRQGARYGYTF.

Here the CDR3 reads CASSLQGHEQYF. DNA of the CDR3: TGTGCCAGCAGCCTACAGGGCCACGAGCAGTACTTC. The chain combines TRBV28 with TRBJ2-7; a possible D gene is TRBD1 (6 bases). The germline gives CDR1 MDHEN, CDR2 SYDVKM. The CDR3 is made up of 12 amino acids. V shed 6 bases and J shed 5 bases, with 11 bases lying between them. The full variable domain, in which reference TRBV28 and TRBJ2-7 provide the parts outside the CDR3, is DVKVTQSSRYLVKRTGEKVFLECVQDMDHENMFWYRQDPGLGLRLIYFSYDVKMKEKGDIPEGYSVSREKKERFSLILESASTNQTSMYLCASSLQGHEQYFGPGTRLTVT.

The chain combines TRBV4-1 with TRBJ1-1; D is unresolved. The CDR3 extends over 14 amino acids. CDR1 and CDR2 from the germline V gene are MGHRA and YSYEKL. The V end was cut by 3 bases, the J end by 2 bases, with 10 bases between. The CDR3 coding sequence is TGCGCCAGCAGCCAGGATCTAGAAAACACTGAAGCTTTCTTT. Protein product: CASSQDLENTEAFF.

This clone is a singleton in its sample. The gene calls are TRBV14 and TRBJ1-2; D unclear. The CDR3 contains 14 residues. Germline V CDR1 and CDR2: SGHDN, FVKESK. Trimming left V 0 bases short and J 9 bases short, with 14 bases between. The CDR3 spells CASSQEYLPHRYTF. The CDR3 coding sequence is TGTGCCAGCAGCCAAGAATACCTTCCACACCGCTACACCTTC.

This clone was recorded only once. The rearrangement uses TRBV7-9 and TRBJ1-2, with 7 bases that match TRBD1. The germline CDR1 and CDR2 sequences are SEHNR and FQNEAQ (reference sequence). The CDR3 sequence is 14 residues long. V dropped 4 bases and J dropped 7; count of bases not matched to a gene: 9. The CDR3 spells CASSSLTGTVGYTF. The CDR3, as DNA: TGTGCCAGCAGCTCGTTAACCGGGACAGTTGGCTACACCTTC.

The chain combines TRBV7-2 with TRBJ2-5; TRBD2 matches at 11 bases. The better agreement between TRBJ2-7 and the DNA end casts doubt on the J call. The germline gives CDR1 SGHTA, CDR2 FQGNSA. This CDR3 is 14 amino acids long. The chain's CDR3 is CASSSGTSGSEQYF. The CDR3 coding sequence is TGTGCCAGCAGCTCCGGGACTAGCGGATCCGAGCAGTACTTC.